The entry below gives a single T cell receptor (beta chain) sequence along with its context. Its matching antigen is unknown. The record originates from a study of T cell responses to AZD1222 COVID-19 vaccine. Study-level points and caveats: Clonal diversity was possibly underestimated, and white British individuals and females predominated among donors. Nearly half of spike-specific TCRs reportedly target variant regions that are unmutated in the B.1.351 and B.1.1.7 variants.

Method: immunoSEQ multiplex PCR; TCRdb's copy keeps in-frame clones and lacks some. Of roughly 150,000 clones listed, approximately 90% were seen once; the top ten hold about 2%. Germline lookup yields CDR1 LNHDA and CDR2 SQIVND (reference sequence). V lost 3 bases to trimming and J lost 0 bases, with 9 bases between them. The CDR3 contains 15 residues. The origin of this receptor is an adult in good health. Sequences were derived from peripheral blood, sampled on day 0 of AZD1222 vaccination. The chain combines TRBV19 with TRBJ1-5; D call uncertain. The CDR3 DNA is TGTGCCAGTAGTATGGGGTCTACTAGCAATCAGCCCCAGCATTTT. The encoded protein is CASSMGSTSNQPQHF.